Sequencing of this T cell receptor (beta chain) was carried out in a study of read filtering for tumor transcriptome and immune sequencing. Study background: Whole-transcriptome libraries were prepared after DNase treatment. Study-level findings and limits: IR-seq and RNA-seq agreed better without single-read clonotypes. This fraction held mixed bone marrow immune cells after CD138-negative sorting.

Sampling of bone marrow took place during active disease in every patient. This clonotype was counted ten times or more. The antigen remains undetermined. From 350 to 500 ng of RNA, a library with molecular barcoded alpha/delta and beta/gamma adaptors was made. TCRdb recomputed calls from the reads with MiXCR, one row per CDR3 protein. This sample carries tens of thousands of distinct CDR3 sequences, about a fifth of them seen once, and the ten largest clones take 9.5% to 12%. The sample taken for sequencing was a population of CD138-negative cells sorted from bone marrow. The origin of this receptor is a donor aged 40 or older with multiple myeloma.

In DNA, the CDR3 is TGTGCCAGCAGTACCCCCAGAAACCTGAACACTGAAGCTTTCTTT. This gives the protein CASSTPRNLNTEAFF. This chain uses TRBV28 with TRBJ1-1; the D is unclear. Germline-derived CDR1 and CDR2 are MDHEN and SYDVKM. The CDR3 has 15 amino acids. Trimming took off 5 bases at V and 0 bases at J, with 13 bases between the two ends.